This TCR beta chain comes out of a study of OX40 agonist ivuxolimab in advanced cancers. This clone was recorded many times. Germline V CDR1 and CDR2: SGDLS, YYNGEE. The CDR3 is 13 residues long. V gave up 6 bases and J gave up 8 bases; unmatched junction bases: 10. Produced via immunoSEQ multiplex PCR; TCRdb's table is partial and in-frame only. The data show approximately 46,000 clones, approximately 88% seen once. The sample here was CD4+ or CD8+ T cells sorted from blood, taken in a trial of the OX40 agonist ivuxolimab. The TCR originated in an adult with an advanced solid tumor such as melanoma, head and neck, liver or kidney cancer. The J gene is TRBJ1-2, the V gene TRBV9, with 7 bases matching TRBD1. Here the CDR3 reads CASTLGQAGGYTF. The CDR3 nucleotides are TGTGCCAGCACCCTCGGACAGGCGGGCGGCTACACCTTC.